Detailed here is one T cell receptor beta chain. As yet, its antigen is unknown. PCR used 60 Vbeta primers and 13 Jbeta primers. This table comes from immunoSEQ multiplex PCR, and its TCRdb copy is limited to in-frame clones, with some not included. The sample holds 150,000 to 200,000 clones, roughly 90% seen once. This entry belongs to a study of cytomegalovirus exposure and HLA in healthy donors. Broader study findings: A later analysis, which compared TCR beta chains of equal frequency, found the HLA-associated ones more clonally expanded. The listing of roughly 160 TCR beta chains classed them as cytomegalovirus-associated. HLA allele associations emerged for roughly 17,000 TCR beta sequences in a later analysis, at 0.05 false discovery rate.

Trimming at V came to 2 bases and at J to 5 bases, leaving 1 base not matched to a gene. This CDR3 is built from 13 residues. CDR1 GTSNPN and CDR2 SVGIG come from the germline V gene (reference sequence). The receptor's source is a woman aged 18-29 years in good health and CMV-seronegative. The sequencing sample was made of PBMCs. The chain recombines TRBV30 with TRBJ2-1; 9 bases are a match to TRBD2. The CDR3 DNA sequence: TGTGCCTGGAGTCTAGCGGGGAACAATGAGCAGTTCTTC. As protein: CAWSLAGNNEQFF.